This TCR beta chain is from a study of cytomegalovirus exposure and HLA in healthy donors. Study conclusions and caveats: In a later analysis, compared with equally common non-associated chains, HLA-associated beta chains were more expanded. The sole available immune exposure information was CMV serostatus.

Use of 60 Vbeta and 13 Jbeta primers characterized the PCR. The table came from immunoSEQ multiplex PCR; TCRdb's copy has only in-frame clones and leaves some out. The sample carries tens of thousands of clones, 60% to 85% recorded once. The CDR3 extends over 17 residues, inclusive of both ends. Per germline, CDR1 KGHSH and CDR2 LQKENI. Note on this clone: Its antigen remains unidentified. The DNA is left out, because the CDR3 cannot be placed on it with certainty; the CDR3 is given as TCRdb lists it.

The rearrangement joins TRBV18 to TRBJ2-7; the D call in the table, TRBD2, was not verified against the DNA. The sequence came from a woman aged 40 to 55 in good health and CMV-seropositive. Sequencing was carried out using PBMCs. CDR3 residues: CASSPAGEVGSGIIGYF.